The TCR beta chain described here comes from a study of CD4 and CD8 cells across lung adenocarcinoma regions. TCRdb recomputed calls from the PCR reads with MiXCR, one row per CDR3 protein. The sample lists some 6,500 distinct CDR3 sequences, approximately 50% seen once, with about 19% in the top ten. Germline V gene lookup returns CDR1 MGHRA and CDR2 YSYEKL. With 0 bases clipped from V and 9 bases from J, the junction kept 13 bases outside the gene matches. The CDR3 runs 17 residues. Donors had localized lung adenocarcinoma, a non-small cell lung cancer. The receptor was isolated from a female donor with lung adenocarcinoma. The CD4 and CD8 labels of this study may be unreliable. The chain links TRBV4-1 to TRBJ2-3, with 9 bases matching TRBD1. Specimen: CD8+ T cells from the center of a lung tumor. In nucleotides, the CDR3 is TGCGCCAGCAGCCAAGAAGGTGGGACAGGGTGGGGGAGCACGCAGTATTTT. Protein sequence: CASSQEGGTGWGSTQYF.